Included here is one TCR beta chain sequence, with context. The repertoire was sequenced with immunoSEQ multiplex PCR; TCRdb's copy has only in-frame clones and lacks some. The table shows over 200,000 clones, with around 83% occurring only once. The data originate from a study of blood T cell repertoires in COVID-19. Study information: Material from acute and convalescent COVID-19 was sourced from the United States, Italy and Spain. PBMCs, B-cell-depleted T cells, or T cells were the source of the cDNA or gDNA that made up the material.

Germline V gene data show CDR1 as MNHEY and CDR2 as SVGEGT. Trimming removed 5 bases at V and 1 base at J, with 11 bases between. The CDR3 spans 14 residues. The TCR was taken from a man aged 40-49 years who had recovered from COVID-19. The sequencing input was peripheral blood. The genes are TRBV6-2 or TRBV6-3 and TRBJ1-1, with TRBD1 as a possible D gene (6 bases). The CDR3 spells CASSRGTPNTEAFF. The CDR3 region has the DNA TGTGCCAGCAGTCGAGGGACACCGAACACTGAAGCTTTCTTT.